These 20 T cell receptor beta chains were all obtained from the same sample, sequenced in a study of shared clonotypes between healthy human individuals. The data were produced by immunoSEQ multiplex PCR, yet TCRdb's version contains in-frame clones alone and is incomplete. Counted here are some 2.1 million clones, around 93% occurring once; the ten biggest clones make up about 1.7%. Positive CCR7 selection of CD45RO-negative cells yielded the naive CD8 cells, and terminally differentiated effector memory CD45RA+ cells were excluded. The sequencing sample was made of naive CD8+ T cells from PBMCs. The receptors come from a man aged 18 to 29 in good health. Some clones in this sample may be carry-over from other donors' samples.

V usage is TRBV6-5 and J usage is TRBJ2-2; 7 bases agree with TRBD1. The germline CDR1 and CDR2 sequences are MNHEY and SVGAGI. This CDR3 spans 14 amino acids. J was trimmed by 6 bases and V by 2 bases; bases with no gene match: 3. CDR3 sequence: CASSYDRAPGELFF. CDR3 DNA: TGTGCCAGCAGTTACGACAGGGCCCCCGGGGAGCTGTTTTTT.

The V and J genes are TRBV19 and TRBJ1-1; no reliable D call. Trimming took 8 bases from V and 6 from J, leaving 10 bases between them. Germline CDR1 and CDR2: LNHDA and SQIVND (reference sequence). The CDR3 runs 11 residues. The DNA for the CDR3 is TGTGCCAGTGCAGTCTACGCTGAAGCTTTCTTT. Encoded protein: CASAVYAEAFF.

CDR3 in amino acids: CASSPQITLAGVHEQYF. The CDR3 DNA is TGTGCCAGCAGCCCTCAAATTACACTAGCGGGAGTCCACGAGCAGTACTTC. The chain employs TRBV4-2 and TRBJ2-7, with 11 bases fitting TRBD2. The CDR3 covers 17 residues. V was pared by 4 bases and J by 5 bases, with 13 bases of the junction left unmatched. Looked up from germline, CDR1 is LGHNA and CDR2 is YNFKEQ.

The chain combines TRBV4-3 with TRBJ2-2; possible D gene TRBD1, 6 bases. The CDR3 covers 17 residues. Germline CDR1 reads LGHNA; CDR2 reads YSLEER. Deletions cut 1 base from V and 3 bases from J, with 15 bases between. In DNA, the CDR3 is TGCGCCAGCAGCCAAGCGACAGGCGGGCGGTACACCGGGGAGCTGTTTTTT. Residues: CASSQATGGRYTGELFF.

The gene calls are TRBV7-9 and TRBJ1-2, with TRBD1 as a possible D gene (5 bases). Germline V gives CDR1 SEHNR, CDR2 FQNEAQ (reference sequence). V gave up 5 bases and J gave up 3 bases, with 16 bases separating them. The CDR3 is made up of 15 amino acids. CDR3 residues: CASSPTGQGYYGYTF. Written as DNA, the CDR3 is TGTGCCAGCAGCCCCACGGGGCAGGGATACTATGGCTACACCTTC.

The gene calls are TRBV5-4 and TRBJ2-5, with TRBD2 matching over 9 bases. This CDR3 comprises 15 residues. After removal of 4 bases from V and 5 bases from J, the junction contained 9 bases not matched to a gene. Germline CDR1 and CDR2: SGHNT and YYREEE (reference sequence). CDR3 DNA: TGTGCCAGCAGCCCCCTAGCGGGGAGCCGGGAGACCCAGTACTTC. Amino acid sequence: CASSPLAGSRETQYF.

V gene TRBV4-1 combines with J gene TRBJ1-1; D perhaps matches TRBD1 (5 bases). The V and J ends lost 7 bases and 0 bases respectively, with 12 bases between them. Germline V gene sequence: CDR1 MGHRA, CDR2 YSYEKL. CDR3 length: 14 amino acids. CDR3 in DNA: TGCGCCAGCACCTCAGGGACTATGAACACTGAAGCTTTCTTT. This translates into CASTSGTMNTEAFF.

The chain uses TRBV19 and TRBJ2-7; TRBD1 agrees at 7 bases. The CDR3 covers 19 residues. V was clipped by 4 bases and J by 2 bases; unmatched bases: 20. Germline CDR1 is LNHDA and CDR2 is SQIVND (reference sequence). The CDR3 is CASSTNPRDSQQTAYEQYF. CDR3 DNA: TGTGCCAGTAGTACTAATCCCCGGGACAGTCAACAGACCGCCTACGAGCAGTACTTC.

CDR3 protein: CAWSVGSGTVETQYF. In DNA, the CDR3 is TGTGCCTGGAGTGTTGGTAGCGGGACCGTCGAGACCCAGTACTTC. The chain recombines TRBV30 with TRBJ2-5; 8 positions agree with TRBD2. The ends lost 0 bases at V and 5 bases at J; junction bases unmatched: 8. This CDR3 is 15 amino acids long. The germline V gene has CDR1 GTSNPN and CDR2 SVGIG (reference sequence).

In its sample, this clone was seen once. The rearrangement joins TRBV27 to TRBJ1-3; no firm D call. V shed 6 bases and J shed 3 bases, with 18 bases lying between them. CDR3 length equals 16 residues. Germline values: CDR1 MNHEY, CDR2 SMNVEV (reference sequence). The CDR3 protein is CASSLRPGWSGNTIYF. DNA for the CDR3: TGTGCCAGCAGCCTTAGACCGGGCTGGAGTGGAAACACCATATATTTT.

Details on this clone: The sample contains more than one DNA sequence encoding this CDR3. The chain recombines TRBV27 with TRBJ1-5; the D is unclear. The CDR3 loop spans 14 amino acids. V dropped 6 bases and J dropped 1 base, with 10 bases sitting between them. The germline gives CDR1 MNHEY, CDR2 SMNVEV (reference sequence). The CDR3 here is CASSPLGSNQPQHF. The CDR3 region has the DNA TGTGCCAGCAGCCCCCTAGGGAGCAATCAGCCCCAGCATTTT.

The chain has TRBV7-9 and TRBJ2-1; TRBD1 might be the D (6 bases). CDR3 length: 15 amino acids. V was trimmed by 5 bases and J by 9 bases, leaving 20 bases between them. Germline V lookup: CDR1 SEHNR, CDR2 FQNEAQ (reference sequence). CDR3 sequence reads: CASSPRGIGLGEQFF. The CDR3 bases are TGTGCCAGCAGCCCCAGGGGAATCGGGCTGGGTGAGCAGTTCTTC.

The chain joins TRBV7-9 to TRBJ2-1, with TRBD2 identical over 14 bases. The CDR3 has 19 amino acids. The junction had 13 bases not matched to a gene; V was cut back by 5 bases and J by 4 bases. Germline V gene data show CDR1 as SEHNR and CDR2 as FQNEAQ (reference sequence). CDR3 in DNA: TGTGCCAGCAGCGGGACTAGCGGGAGATTCCCCCTCTATTACAATGAGCAGTTCTTC. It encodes CASSGTSGRFPLYYNEQFF.

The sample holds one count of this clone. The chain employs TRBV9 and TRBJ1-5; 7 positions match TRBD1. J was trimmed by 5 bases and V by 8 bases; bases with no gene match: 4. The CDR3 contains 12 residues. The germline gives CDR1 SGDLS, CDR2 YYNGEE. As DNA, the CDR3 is TGTGCCAGTGGGACAGCCGATCAGCCCCAGCATTTT. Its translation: CASGTADQPQHF. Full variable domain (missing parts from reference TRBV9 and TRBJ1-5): DSGVTQTPKHLITATGQRVTLRCSPRSGDLSVYWYQQSLDQGLQFLIQYYNGEERAKGNILERFSAQQFPDLHSELNLSSLELGDSALYFCASGTADQPQHFGDGTRLSIL.

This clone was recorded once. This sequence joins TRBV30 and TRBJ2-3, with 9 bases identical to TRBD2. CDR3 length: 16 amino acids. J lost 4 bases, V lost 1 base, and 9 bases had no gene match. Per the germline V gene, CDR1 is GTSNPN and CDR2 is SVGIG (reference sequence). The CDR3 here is CAWSGLGGRAADTQYF. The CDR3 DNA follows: TGTGCCTGGAGTGGGCTCGGCGGGAGGGCCGCAGATACGCAGTATTTT.

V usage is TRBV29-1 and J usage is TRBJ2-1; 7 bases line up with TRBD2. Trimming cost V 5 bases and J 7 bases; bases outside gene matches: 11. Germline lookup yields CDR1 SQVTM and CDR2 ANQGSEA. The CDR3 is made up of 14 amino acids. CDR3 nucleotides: TGCAGCGTTCCGGGGGAGGGCCCGGGGAATGAGCAGTTCTTC. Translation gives CSVPGEGPGNEQFF.

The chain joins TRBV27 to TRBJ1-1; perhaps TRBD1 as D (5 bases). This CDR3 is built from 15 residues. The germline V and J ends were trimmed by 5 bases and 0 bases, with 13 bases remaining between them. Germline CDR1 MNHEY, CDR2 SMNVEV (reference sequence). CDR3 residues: CASSNLEGLNTEAFF. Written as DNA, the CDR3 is TGTGCCAGCAGTAACTTGGAGGGGCTGAACACTGAAGCTTTCTTT.

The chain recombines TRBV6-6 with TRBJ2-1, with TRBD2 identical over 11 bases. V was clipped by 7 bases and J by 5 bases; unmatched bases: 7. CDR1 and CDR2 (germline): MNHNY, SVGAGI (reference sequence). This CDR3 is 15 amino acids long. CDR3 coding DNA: TGTGCCAGCACCCACGGGACTAGCGGAGACAATGAGCAGTTCTTC. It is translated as CASTHGTSGDNEQFF.

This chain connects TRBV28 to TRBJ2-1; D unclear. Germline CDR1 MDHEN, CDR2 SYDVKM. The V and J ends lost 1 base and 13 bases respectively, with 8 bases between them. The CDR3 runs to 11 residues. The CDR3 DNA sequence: TGTGCCAGCAGTTTATCACCCCGCCAGTTCTTC. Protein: CASSLSPRQFF.

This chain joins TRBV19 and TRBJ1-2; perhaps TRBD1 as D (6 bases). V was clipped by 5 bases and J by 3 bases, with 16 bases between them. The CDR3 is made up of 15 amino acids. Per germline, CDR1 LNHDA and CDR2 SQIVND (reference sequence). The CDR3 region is CASSALRDIYYGYTF. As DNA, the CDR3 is TGTGCCAGTAGTGCCCTCCGGGACATATACTATGGCTACACCTTC. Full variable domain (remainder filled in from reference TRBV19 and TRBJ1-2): DGGITQSPKYLFRKEGQNVTLSCEQNLNHDAMYWYRQDPGQGLRLIYYSQIVNDFQKGDIAEGYSVSREKKESFPLTVTSAQKNPTAFYLCASSALRDIYYGYTFGSGTRLTVV.